Shown below are 32 T cell receptor beta chains from a single sample sequenced in a study of blood T cell repertoires in COVID-19. Method: immunoSEQ multiplex PCR; TCRdb's copy keeps in-frame clones and lacks some. Among around 63,000 clones listed, roughly 90% were seen once. Sequencing was done on a sample of peripheral blood. The receptors derive from an elderly woman with acute or convalescent COVID-19.

This chain links TRBV5-1 with TRBJ1-4; TRBD1 might be the D (6 bases). This CDR3 contains 14 residues. V dropped 4 bases and J dropped 4 bases, with 11 bases sitting between them. Germline CDR1 reads SGHRS; CDR2 reads YFSETQ. The CDR3 protein is CASSAGQINEKLFF. CDR3 sequence (DNA): TGCGCCAGCAGCGCCGGACAGATTAATGAAAAACTGTTTTTT.

The gene calls are TRBV9 and TRBJ2-1, with 9 bases identical to TRBD1. This CDR3 comprises 14 residues. Trimming took 4 bases from V and 10 from J; bases not matched to a gene: 9. CDR1 SGDLS and CDR2 YYNGEE come from the germline V gene. This CDR3 reads CASSFQGQGGEQFF. In DNA, the CDR3 is TGTGCCAGCAGCTTCCAGGGACAGGGAGGAGAGCAGTTCTTC.

The CDR3 sequence is CASSFLTGLEWEQFF. In DNA form, the CDR3 reads TGTGCCAGCAGCTTTCTTACGGGTCTGGAGTGGGAGCAGTTCTTC. The V and J genes are TRBV7-2 and TRBJ2-1; D is unclear. The V end was cut by 3 bases, the J end by 10 bases, with 19 bases between. The CDR3 spans 15 residues. Germline CDR1 reads SGHTA; CDR2 reads FQGNSA.

V gene TRBV9 combines with J gene TRBJ2-7; D may be TRBD2 (5 bases). Trimming cost V 3 bases and J 4 bases, with 11 bases left between them. From germline, CDR1 is SGDLS and CDR2 YYNGEE. CDR3 length equals 13 residues. The CDR3 reads CASSAPPGYEQYF. The CDR3 DNA is TGTGCCAGCAGCGCACCCCCGGGATACGAGCAGTACTTC.

This chain connects TRBV24-1 to TRBJ2-1, with no clear D. Trimming left V 2 bases short and J 3 bases short, with 4 bases between. This CDR3 is 13 amino acids long. Germline CDR1 reads KGHDR; CDR2 reads SFDVKD. CDR3 protein: CATSDSFYNEQFF. The CDR3, as DNA: TGTGCCACCAGTGATTCCTTCTACAATGAGCAGTTCTTC.

The rearrangement joins TRBV4-2 to TRBJ2-2, with 10 nucleotides matching TRBD2. Germline trimming cut 4 bases from V and 1 base from J; bases unmatched to any gene: 9. The CDR3 sequence is 18 residues long. From germline, CDR1 is LGHNA and CDR2 YNFKEQ. The CDR3 sequence is CASSPQPSGGVNTGELFF. CDR3 coding DNA: TGTGCCAGCAGCCCCCAACCCAGCGGGGGGGTGAACACCGGGGAGCTGTTTTTT.

The rearrangement links TRBV7-2 to TRBJ1-5; weak D call: TRBD1 (6 bases). Germline lookup yields CDR1 SGHTA and CDR2 FQGNSA. V was trimmed by 4 bases and J by 3 bases, leaving 10 bases between them. This CDR3 region has 14 residues. The CDR3 is CASSSDRPNQPQHF. The CDR3 DNA reads as TGTGCCAGCAGCTCCGACAGGCCCAATCAGCCCCAGCATTTT.

This chain links TRBV7-9 with TRBJ2-2, with 8 bases aligning to TRBD1. The CDR3 loop spans 14 amino acids. The V gene end was trimmed by 5 bases and the J gene end by 9 bases; junction bases not matched to a gene: 8. CDR1 is SEHNR and CDR2 is FQNEAQ in the germline V gene (reference sequence). CDR3 in DNA: TGTGCCAGCAGCCGGGACAGGAGGCAGCGGGAGCTGTTTTTT. Amino acid sequence: CASSRDRRQRELFF.

This chain uses TRBV28 with TRBJ2-5; the D gene is possibly TRBD2 (6 bases). V was trimmed by 8 bases and J by 1 base, leaving 11 bases between them. This CDR3 contains 13 residues. Germline V gene data show CDR1 as MDHEN and CDR2 as SYDVKM. Written as DNA, the CDR3 is TGTGCCAGCCACCCGGGGGTCCAAGAGACCCAGTACTTC. Translation gives CASHPGVQETQYF.

The J gene is TRBJ2-5, the V gene TRBV11-2; maybe TRBD1 (6 bases). The germline V and J ends were trimmed by 5 bases and 4 bases, with 14 bases remaining between them. Germline assignment: CDR1 SGHAT and CDR2 FQNNGV. The CDR3 is 14 amino acids. The CDR3 spells CASSSWGLSETQYF. The CDR3 coding sequence is TGTGCCAGCAGCAGTTGGGGGCTCTCAGAGACCCAGTACTTC.

This chain joins TRBV19 and TRBJ2-3, with 7 positions matching TRBD2. Germline trimming cut 4 bases from V and 4 bases from J; bases unmatched to any gene: 2. This CDR3 region has 13 residues. Germline CDR1 reads LNHDA; CDR2 reads SQIVND (reference sequence). Here the CDR3 reads CASSRGGADTQYF. The CDR3 DNA sequence: TGTGCCAGTAGTAGGGGGGGGGCAGATACGCAGTATTTT.

The V call is TRBV4-1, the J call TRBJ2-1; D perhaps matches TRBD2 (5 bases). V was cut by 4 bases and J by 2 bases, with 15 bases left in between. This CDR3 spans 16 amino acids. Germline CDR1 MGHRA, CDR2 YSYEKL. CDR3 sequence reads: CASSPLHRGPYNEQFF. Written as DNA, the CDR3 is TGCGCCAGCAGCCCCCTTCACCGCGGGCCCTACAATGAGCAGTTCTTC.

V is TRBV6-6 and J is TRBJ1-2; maybe TRBD1 (5 bases). This CDR3 is built from 14 residues. Germline loops: CDR1 MNHNY, CDR2 SVGAGI (reference sequence). Trimming removed 0 bases at V and 12 bases at J, with 17 bases between. The CDR3 sequence is CASSYSSGAGAHTF. As DNA, the CDR3 is TGTGCCAGCAGTTACTCGAGTGGGGCAGGAGCCCACACCTTC.

The rearrangement links TRBV7-9 to TRBJ2-1; D is unclear. Trimming took off 6 bases at V and 6 bases at J, with 12 bases between the two ends. Germline loops: CDR1 SEHNR, CDR2 FQNEAQ (reference sequence). This CDR3 comprises 13 residues. CDR3: CASSLLTVNEQFF. The CDR3 DNA is TGTGCCAGCAGTCTCCTGACTGTCAATGAGCAGTTCTTC.

The CDR3 nucleotides are TGTGCCAGTAGTTCGCCGGTTGGGGCCCTCTCTGGAAACACCATATATTTT. Translated, it gives CASSSPVGALSGNTIYF. The V and J genes are TRBV19 and TRBJ1-3; D perhaps matches TRBD1 (5 bases). The germline V gene has CDR1 LNHDA and CDR2 SQIVND (reference sequence). The length of the CDR3 is 17 residues. V was pared by 5 bases and J by 0 bases, with 17 bases between.

The chain carries TRBV5-1 and TRBJ1-2; 9 nucleotides align to TRBD1. From germline, CDR1 is SGHRS and CDR2 YFSETQ. This CDR3 contains 15 residues. The V gene end was trimmed by 4 bases and the J gene end by 6 bases; junction bases not matched to a gene: 10. CDR3 protein: CASSHATGTGNGYTF. In DNA, the CDR3 is TGCGCCAGCAGCCACGCGACCGGGACAGGGAATGGCTACACCTTC. Based on the CDR3 plus reference TRBV5-1 and TRBJ1-2, the full variable domain is KAGVTQTPRYLIKTRGQQVTLSCSPISGHRSVSWYQQTPGQGLQFLFEYFSETQRNKGNFPGRFSGRQFSNSRSEMNVSTLELGDSALYLCASSHATGTGNGYTFGSGTRLTVV.

This clone was recorded once. The chain joins TRBV5-1 to TRBJ2-2; 10 bases agree with TRBD1. Germline CDR1 is SGHRS and CDR2 is YFSETQ. The ends lost 1 base at V and 2 bases at J; junction bases unmatched: 2. The CDR3 covers 16 residues. The CDR3, as DNA: TGCGCCAGCAGCTTGTCGACAGGGGGCAACACCGGGGAGCTGTTTTTT. It specifies CASSLSTGGNTGELFF.

Turning to this clone: The junction departs from germline at one end; a sequencing error may be responsible. The chain joins TRBV12-3 or TRBV12-4 to TRBJ2-6, with D possibly being TRBD2 (5 bases). The CDR3 consists of 12 residues. CDR3 sequence reads: CASSFSGSGVAF. As DNA, the CDR3 is TGTGCCAGCAGTTTTTCGGGAAGTGGTGTGGCTTTC.

The chain has TRBV28 and TRBJ1-5, with unresolved D. V was clipped by 1 base and J by 2 bases, with 9 bases between them. Germline V gene sequence: CDR1 MDHEN, CDR2 SYDVKM. The CDR3 covers 15 residues. The DNA of the CDR3 is TGTGCCAGCAGTTTATCGGGAATGGGCAATCAGCCCCAGCATTTT. Amino acid sequence: CASSLSGMGNQPQHF.

J is TRBJ1-3 and V is TRBV30, with D possibly matching TRBD1 (6 bases). The CDR3 is 16 residues long. Germline V gene data show CDR1 as GTSNPN and CDR2 as SVGIG (reference sequence). V was shortened by 4 bases and J by 4 bases, with 20 bases between the two germline ends. This chain's CDR3 is CAWTDTPDSQGNTIYF. CDR3 in DNA: TGTGCCTGGACCGACACCCCGGACAGCCAAGGAAACACCATATATTTT.

This chain links TRBV27 with TRBJ2-1; D call uncertain. V was trimmed by 5 bases and J by 10 bases, leaving 12 bases between them. This CDR3 spans 12 amino acids. The germline V gene encodes CDR1 MNHEY and CDR2 SMNVEV (reference sequence). The CDR3 nucleotides are TGTGCCAGCAGTCCGACGGAGCGAGAGCAGTTCTTC. Protein product: CASSPTEREQFF.

This chain joins TRBV3-1 (or the pseudogene TRBV3-2) and TRBJ2-7; D possibly corresponds to TRBD1 (5 bases). The CDR3 extends over 15 amino acids. The germline gives CDR1 LGHDT, CDR2 YNNKEL (reference sequence). Trimming cost V 0 bases and J 2 bases, with 11 bases left between them. This CDR3 reads CASSQDPQAAYEQYF. DNA of the CDR3: TGTGCCAGCAGCCAAGATCCACAGGCGGCCTACGAGCAGTACTTC.

V usage is TRBV18 and J usage is TRBJ2-2; D uncertain. The V gene lost 6 bases and the J gene lost 1 base, with 6 bases spanning the gap. In germline, CDR1 is KGHSH, CDR2 LQKENI. The length of the CDR3 is 13 residues. The CDR3 loop is CASSAKNTGELFF. CDR3 bases: TGTGCCAGCTCGGCAAAGAACACCGGGGAGCTGTTTTTT.

This chain links TRBV28 with TRBJ2-1; 11 nucleotides agree with TRBD2. The CDR3 loop spans 17 amino acids. J lost 4 bases, V lost 6 bases, and 11 bases had no gene match. The germline gives CDR1 MDHEN, CDR2 SYDVKM. CDR3 sequence (DNA): TGTGCCAGCAGCTCCGGGACTAGCGGAACTCGTTACAATGAGCAGTTCTTC. Amino acids: CASSSGTSGTRYNEQFF.

The rearrangement links TRBV7-9 to TRBJ1-4, with 7 bases fitting TRBD1. CDR1 and CDR2 from the germline V gene are SEHNR and FQNEAQ (reference sequence). CDR3 size: 13 residues. V lost 5 bases and J lost 10; bases outside the gene matches: 7. The CDR3 DNA sequence: TGTGCCAGCAGCCTCGGGACAGCGGGAAAACTGTTTTTT. Translating it yields CASSLGTAGKLFF.

The V and J genes are TRBV29-1 and TRBJ1-1; a weak D match, TRBD1 (5 bases). The CDR3 is 14 amino acids. Between the trimmed V and J ends, which lost 6 bases and 0 bases, there was a span of 14 bases. Germline assignment: CDR1 SQVTM and CDR2 ANQGSEA. CDR3 nucleotides: TGCAGCGTGGGAAGGGGCGGATTGAACACTGAAGCTTTCTTT. It specifies CSVGRGGLNTEAFF.

This chain uses TRBV6-6 with TRBJ1-5, with 11 bases lining up with TRBD1. This CDR3 comprises 16 residues. CDR1 and CDR2 (germline): MNHNY, SVGAGI (reference sequence). Losses at the gene ends were 7 bases for V and 5 bases for J; bases not matched to a gene: 10. CDR3 region: CASTFSGTGGYQPQHF. CDR3 DNA sequence: TGTGCCAGCACCTTCTCCGGGACAGGGGGATATCAGCCCCAGCATTTT.

The chain is built from TRBV10-1 and TRBJ2-4; a weak D match, TRBD1 (6 bases). CDR1 WNHNN and CDR2 SYGVQD come from the germline V gene (reference sequence). The CDR3 contains 10 residues. Trimming removed 6 bases at V and 11 bases at J, with 8 bases between. The CDR3: CASRRGFQYF. As DNA, the CDR3 is TGCGCCAGCAGAAGGGGGTTTCAGTACTTC.

A single count supports this clone. This chain joins TRBV30 and TRBJ1-3, with D possibly TRBD1 on 6 matching bases. The CDR3 covers 13 residues. Germline V gene sequence: CDR1 GTSNPN, CDR2 SVGIG (reference sequence). V lost 4 bases to trimming and J lost 3 bases, with 10 bases between them. For the CDR3, the DNA is TGTGCCTGGAAAAGAGGGGGTGGAAACACCATATATTTT. This sequence encodes CAWKRGGGNTIYF.

This clone was seen just once. V and J are TRBV5-1 and TRBJ2-2; 16 positions agree with TRBD2. From germline, CDR1 is SGHRS and CDR2 YFSETQ. V lost 4 bases, J lost 6 bases, and 9 bases stayed unmatched. The CDR3 consists of 18 residues. The CDR3 sequence: CASSPTGTSGRAPGELFF. The CDR3 coding sequence is TGCGCCAGCAGCCCCACCGGGACTAGCGGGAGGGCCCCCGGGGAGCTGTTTTTT.

The chain recombines TRBV5-6 with TRBJ2-3, with D hard to call. Trimming left V 4 bases short and J 2 bases short, with 8 bases between. Germline V lookup: CDR1 SGHDT, CDR2 YYEEEE. This CDR3 contains 13 residues. DNA of the CDR3: TGTGCCAGCAGCCTGACATTCACAGATACGCAGTATTTT. It codes for CASSLTFTDTQYF.

V gene TRBV7-9 combines with J gene TRBJ1-1, with D possibly TRBD1 on 5 matching bases. The CDR3 loop spans 17 amino acids. Germline loops: CDR1 SEHNR, CDR2 FQNEAQ (reference sequence). V lost 0 bases to trimming and J lost 3 bases, with 17 bases between them. This CDR3 is CASSLALGGTGYTEAFF. CDR3 nucleotides: TGTGCCAGCAGCTTAGCGTTGGGGGGTACAGGATACACTGAAGCTTTCTTT.